The entry that follows covers one TCR beta chain sequence. The antigen remains undetermined. The method was immunoSEQ multiplex PCR; TCRdb's version includes in-frame clones alone and lacks a portion of them. Found here are 60,000 to 85,000 clones, around 83% of them singletons; the top ten hold 6% to 8%. These data are taken from a study of OX40 agonist ivuxolimab in advanced cancers. In the study overall: Patients received ivuxolimab, an agonistic anti-OX40 (CD134) antibody.

This CDR3 comprises 18 residues. Trimming took 1 base from V and 1 from J; bases not matched to a gene: 6. Germline V gene lookup returns CDR1 MNHNS and CDR2 SASEGT. General observations from the study: Among T cells, CD8+ cells averaged more expanded clones than CD4+ cells. Clonal expansion from baseline to week 6 occurred in both CD4+ and CD8+ T cells.

Systemic immunosuppression or autoimmune disease history was grounds to exclude patients. This chain links TRBV6-1 with TRBJ1-6, with 8 bases fitting TRBD1. This specimen consisted of CD4+ or CD8+ T cells sorted from blood, obtained in a trial of the OX40 agonist ivuxolimab. This receptor was obtained from an adult with an advanced solid tumor such as melanoma, head and neck, liver or kidney cancer. The CDR3 bases are TGTGCCAGCAGTGAAGTGGGCAGGGGGCGGTCCTATAATTCACCCCTCCACTTT. Translating it yields CASSEVGRGRSYNSPLHF.